The T cell receptor (beta chain) described here comes from a study of control samples from healthy donors and cancer patients (TCRdb year 2020). The CDR3 runs 13 amino acids, cysteine and phenylalanine included. Only CDR3 DNA is held: 39 bases, read in frame from base 1. Deletion took 8 bases off V and 1 base off J, with a span of 9 bases between the germline ends. Sequences SGHVS (CDR1) and FQNEAQ (CDR2) are obtained from the germline V gene. As concerns this clone: Its antigen remains undetermined. No base quality values were provided; no much bigger clone lies one nucleotide off.

The library was generated by the immunoSEQ multiplex PCR assay. What TCRdb holds here is the immuneACCESS table cut down to in-frame rearrangements. Part of the clones is not present; checked against another copy, under half of the missing clones reflect an unresolved V gene, and the others are unexplained. Within this sample are around 120,000 clones, with about nine tenths of them counted one time only. About 8.7% of the sample rests with the top ten. The sequence came from a man in his forties or fifties in good health. The specimen was blood. The rearrangement combines TRBV7-8 with TRBJ2-1; 5 matching bases give a weak D call of TRBD2. The CDR3 region: CASLGSSYNEQFF. DNA sequence: TGTGCCAGCCTAGGGAGTTCCTACAATGAGCAGTTCTTC.